This T cell receptor (beta chain) was observed in a study of shared clonotypes between healthy human individuals. Measured with immunoSEQ multiplex PCR; TCRdb has only the in-frame clones, and not every one. The repertoire includes under 2.5 million clones, 92% of them detected once, and 0.3% to 0.4% sits in the top ten. This CDR3 contains 12 residues. Looked up from germline, CDR1 is SEHNR and CDR2 is FQNEAQ (reference sequence). Trimming at V came to 5 bases and at J to 4 bases, leaving 1 base not matched to a gene. The clonotype originates from a young man in good health. Some clones in this sample may be carry-over from other donors' samples. The source material was naive CD4+ T cells from PBMCs. Specified subset: CD45RA+ positively selected. This rearrangement joins TRBV7-9 to TRBJ1-2, with 7 positions matching TRBD1. The CDR3 sequence: CASSRDSYGYTF. In DNA form, the CDR3 reads TGTGCCAGCAGCCGGGACAGCTATGGCTACACCTTC.